The following is a T cell receptor beta chain sequence with its context. Its target antigen remains unknown. Base qualities are not provided; no much larger clone lies one nucleotide away. This record belongs to a study of CD8 T cells in ankylosing spondylitis (dated by TCRdb to between 2016 and 2019). About the study as a whole: T cell receptor beta repertoires were profiled in healthy donors and ankylosing spondylitis patients so that disease-linked TCR variants could be found. Peripheral blood samples were taken, and synovial fluid was additionally collected from ankylosing spondylitis patients. The full study cohort comprised 25 ankylosing spondylitis patients and over a hundred healthy donors. Summary of the overall study and its limitations: A TCR beta motif made up of under ten highly homologous amino acid variants appeared to be characteristic of blood from ankylosing spondylitis patients. According to the report, matched synovial fluid samples from ankylosing spondylitis patients were significantly enriched for the disease-linked clones. A CD8+ phenotype was shown by the disease-linked clones, which were found at relatively low frequencies in peripheral blood. Some of the motif variants had been reported before in the synovial fluid and blood of reactive arthritis patients, a finding that suggests common disease-initiation mechanisms.

Sequencing relied on an Illumina HiSeq 2500. Quantitative 5'-RACE with molecular barcodes was the method used to prepare the TCR beta libraries. Under the source paper's analysis protocol: To identify disease-linked TCR variants, a new computational method was used, one built on a probabilistic model of VDJ rearrangement. The public reads were reanalyzed by TCRdb: fastp trimming at Q25, MiXCR alignment, in-frame beta chains only. Each entry is one CDR3 protein sequence, shown with its most common DNA and genes. TCRdb, rather than the study authors, made the V and J calls. Within this sample are 250,000 to 350,000 distinct CDR3 sequences, with around 20% of them counted one time only. The ten largest clones take up 3.5% of the sample. CDR1 and CDR2 are drawn from the germline V gene (reference sequence): GTSNPN, SVGIG. A distance of 11 bases separates the germline ends of V and J, which lose 2 bases and 1 base respectively. CDR3 length: 14 amino acids, cysteine to phenylalanine. This entry keeps only the CDR3 DNA: 42 bases, framed from base 1.

The sequence links TRBV30 to TRBJ1-2; the D gene assignment is ambiguous. The TCR comes from a female donor with ankylosing spondylitis or in good health (not recorded which). Sequencing was done on a sample of blood, either unsorted or a sorted T cell fraction (not recorded which). The CDR3 reads as follows: CAWSKQKINYGYTF. The DNA is as follows: TGTGCCTGGAGTAAACAGAAGATTAACTATGGCTACACCTTC.